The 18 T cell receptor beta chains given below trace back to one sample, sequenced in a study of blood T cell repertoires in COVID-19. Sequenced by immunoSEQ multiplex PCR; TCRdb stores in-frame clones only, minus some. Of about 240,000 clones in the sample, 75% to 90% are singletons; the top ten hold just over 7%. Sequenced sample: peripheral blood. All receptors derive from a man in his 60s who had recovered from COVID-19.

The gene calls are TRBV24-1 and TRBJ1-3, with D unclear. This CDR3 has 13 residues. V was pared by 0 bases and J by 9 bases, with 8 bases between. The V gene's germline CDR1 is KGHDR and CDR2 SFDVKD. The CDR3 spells CATSDLPGGTIYF. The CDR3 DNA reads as TGTGCCACCAGTGATTTGCCAGGTGGCACCATATATTTT.

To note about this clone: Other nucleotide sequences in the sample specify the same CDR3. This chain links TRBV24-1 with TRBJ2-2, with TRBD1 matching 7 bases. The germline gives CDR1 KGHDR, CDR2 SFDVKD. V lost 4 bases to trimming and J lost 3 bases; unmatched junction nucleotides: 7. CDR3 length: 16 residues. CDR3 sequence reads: CATSDPDRAHTGELFF. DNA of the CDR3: TGTGCCACCAGTGACCCTGACAGGGCCCACACCGGGGAGCTGTTTTTT.

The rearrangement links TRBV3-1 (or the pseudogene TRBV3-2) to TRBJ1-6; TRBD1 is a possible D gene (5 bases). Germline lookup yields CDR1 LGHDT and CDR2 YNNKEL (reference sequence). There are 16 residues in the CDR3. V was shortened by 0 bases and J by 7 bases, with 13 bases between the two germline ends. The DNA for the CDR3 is TGTGCCAGCAGCCAAGATTCTGCAGGGCTAAATTCACCCCTCCACTTT. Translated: CASSQDSAGLNSPLHF.

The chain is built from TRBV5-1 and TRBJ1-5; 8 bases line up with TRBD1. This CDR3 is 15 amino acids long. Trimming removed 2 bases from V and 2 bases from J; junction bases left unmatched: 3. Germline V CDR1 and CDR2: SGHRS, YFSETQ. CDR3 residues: CASSFAGQGNQPQHF. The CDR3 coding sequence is TGCGCCAGCAGCTTCGCGGGACAGGGCAATCAGCCCCAGCATTTT.

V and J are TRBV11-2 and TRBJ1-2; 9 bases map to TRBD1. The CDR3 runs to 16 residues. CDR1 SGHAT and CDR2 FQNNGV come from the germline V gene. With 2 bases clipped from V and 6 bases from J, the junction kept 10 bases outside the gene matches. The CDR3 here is CASSLLRRGQGHGYTF. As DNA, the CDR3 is TGTGCCAGCAGCTTACTACGCCGCGGACAGGGGCATGGCTACACCTTC.

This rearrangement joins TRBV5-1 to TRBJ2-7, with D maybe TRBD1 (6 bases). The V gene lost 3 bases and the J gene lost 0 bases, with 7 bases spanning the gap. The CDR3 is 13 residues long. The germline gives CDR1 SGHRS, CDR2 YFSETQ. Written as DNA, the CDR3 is TGCGCCAGCAGCTGGACAGCCTCCTACGAGCAGTACTTC. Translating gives CASSWTASYEQYF.

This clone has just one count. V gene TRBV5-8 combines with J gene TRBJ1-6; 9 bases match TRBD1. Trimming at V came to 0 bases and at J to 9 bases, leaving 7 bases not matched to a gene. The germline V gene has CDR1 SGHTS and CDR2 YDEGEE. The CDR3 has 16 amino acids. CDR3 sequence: CASSLASGTGSSPLHF. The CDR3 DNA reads TGTGCCAGCAGCTTGGCGTCCGGGACAGGGTCTTCACCCCTCCACTTT.

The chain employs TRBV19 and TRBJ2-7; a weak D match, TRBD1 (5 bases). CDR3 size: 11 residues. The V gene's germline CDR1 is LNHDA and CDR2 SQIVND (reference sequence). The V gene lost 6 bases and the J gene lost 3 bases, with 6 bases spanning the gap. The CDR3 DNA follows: TGTGCCAGTAGACAGGTCTACGAGCAGTACGTC. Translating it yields CASRQVYEQYV.

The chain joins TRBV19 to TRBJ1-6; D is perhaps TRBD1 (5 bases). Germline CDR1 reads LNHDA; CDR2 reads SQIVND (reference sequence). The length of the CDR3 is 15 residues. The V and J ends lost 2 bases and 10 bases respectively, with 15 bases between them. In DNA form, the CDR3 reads TGTGCCAGTAGTATACAAGAAGGGGTGGGATCACCCCTCCACTTT. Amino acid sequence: CASSIQEGVGSPLHF.

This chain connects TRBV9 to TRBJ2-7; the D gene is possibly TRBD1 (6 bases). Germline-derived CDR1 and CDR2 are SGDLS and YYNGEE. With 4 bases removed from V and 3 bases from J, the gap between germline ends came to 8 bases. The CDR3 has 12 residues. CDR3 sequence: CASSPRGYEQYF. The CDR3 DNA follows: TGTGCCAGCAGCCCCAGGGGCTACGAGCAGTACTTC.

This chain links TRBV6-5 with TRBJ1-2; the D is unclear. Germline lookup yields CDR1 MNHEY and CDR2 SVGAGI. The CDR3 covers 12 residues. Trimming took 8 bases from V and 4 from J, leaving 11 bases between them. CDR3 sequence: CASGETLYGYTF. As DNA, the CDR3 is TGTGCCAGCGGGGAGACCCTCTATGGCTACACCTTC.

CDR3 amino acids: CAISESAGNLNSPLHF. The DNA for the CDR3 is TGTGCCATCAGTGAGTCAGCCGGGAACTTGAATTCACCCCTCCACTTT. The chain joins TRBV10-3 to TRBJ1-6, with no clear D. The ends were cut back, 0 bases at V and 7 bases at J, with 13 bases in the middle. Germline CDR1 ENHRY, CDR2 SYGVKD. The CDR3 length is 16 residues.

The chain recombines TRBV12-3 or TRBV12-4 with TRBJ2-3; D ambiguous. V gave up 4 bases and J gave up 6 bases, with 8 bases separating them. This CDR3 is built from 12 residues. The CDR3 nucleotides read TGTGCCAGCAGTTCTCCCTCCGATACGCAGTATTTT. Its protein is CASSSPSDTQYF.

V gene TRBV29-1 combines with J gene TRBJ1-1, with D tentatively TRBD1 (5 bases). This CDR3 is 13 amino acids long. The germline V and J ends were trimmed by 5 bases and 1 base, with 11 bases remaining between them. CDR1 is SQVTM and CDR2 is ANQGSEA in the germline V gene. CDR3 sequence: CSVLNRRNTEAFF. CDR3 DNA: TGCAGCGTTTTAAACAGGAGGAACACTGAAGCTTTCTTT.

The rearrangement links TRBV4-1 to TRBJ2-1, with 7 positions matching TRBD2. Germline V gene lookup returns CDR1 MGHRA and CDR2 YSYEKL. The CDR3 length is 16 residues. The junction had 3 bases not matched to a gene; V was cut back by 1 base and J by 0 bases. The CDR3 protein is CASSQGPGGSYNEQFF. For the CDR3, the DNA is TGCGCCAGCAGCCAAGGTCCGGGGGGCTCCTACAATGAGCAGTTCTTC.

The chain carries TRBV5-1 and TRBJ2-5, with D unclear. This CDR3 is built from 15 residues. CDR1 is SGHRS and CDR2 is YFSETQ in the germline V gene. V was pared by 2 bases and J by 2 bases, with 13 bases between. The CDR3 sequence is CASSFSFAIQETQYF. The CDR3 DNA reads TGCGCCAGCAGCTTCTCTTTCGCGATTCAAGAGACCCAGTACTTC.

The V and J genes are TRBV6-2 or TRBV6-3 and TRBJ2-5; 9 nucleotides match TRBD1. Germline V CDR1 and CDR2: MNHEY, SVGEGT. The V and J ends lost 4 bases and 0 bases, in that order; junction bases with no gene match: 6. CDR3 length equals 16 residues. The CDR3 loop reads CASSSGTGTYQETQYF. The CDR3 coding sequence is TGTGCCAGCAGTTCCGGGACAGGGACGTACCAAGAGACCCAGTACTTC.

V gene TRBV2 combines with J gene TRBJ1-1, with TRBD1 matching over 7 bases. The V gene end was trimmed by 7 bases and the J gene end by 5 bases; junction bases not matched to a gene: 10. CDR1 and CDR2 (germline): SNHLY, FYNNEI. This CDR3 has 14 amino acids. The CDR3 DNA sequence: TGTGCCAGCAAGGTTGACAGGGTGAGGACTGAAGCTTTCTTT. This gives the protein CASKVDRVRTEAFF.